This TCR beta chain was sequenced in a study of CD8 T cells in ankylosing spondylitis. This clonotype was counted a few times. The target antigen is unknown. Preparation of TCR beta libraries was done by quantitative 5'-RACE with molecular barcodes. TCRdb reprocessed the 5' RACE reads via MiXCR and lists one record per CDR3 protein. The repertoire includes approximately 210,000 distinct CDR3 sequences, 13% of them detected once, and 16% sits in the top ten. The CDR3 is 15 residues long. The germline V and J ends were trimmed by 5 bases and 0 bases, with 11 bases remaining between them. Germline CDR1 is SGHTA and CDR2 is FQGNSA. Overall study results and limits: Within matched ankylosing spondylitis synovial fluid, disease-linked clones were reportedly significantly enriched. Seemingly distinctive of ankylosing spondylitis blood was a TCR beta motif formed by eight highly homologous variants. Reactive arthritis synovial fluid and blood previously showed some of these motif variants.

The chain recombines TRBV7-2 with TRBJ1-3; D possibly corresponds to TRBD1 (5 bases). The TCR comes from a male donor with ankylosing spondylitis or in good health (not recorded which). Sequenced: blood, either unsorted or a sorted T cell fraction (not recorded which). CDR3 loop: CASSAGPYSGNTIYF. Written as DNA, the CDR3 is TGTGCCAGCAGCGCGGGACCCTACTCTGGAAACACCATATATTTT.